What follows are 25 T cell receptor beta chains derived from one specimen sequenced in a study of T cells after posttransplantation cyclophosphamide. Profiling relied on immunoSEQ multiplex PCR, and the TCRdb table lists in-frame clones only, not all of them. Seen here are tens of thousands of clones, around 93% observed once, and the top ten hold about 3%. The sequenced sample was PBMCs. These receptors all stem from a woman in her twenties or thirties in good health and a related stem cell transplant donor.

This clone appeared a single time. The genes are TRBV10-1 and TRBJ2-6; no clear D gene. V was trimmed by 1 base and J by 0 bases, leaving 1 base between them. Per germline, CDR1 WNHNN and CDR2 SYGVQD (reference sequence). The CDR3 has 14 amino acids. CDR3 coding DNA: TGCGCCAGCAGTGAGTTCTCTGGGGCCAACGTCCTGACTTTC. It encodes CASSEFSGANVLTF.

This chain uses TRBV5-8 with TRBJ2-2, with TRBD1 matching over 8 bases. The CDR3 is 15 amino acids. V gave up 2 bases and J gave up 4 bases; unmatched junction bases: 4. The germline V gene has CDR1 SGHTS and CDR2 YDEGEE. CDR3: CASSFWTGTTGELFF. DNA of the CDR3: TGTGCCAGCAGCTTCTGGACAGGGACCACCGGGGAGCTGTTTTTT.

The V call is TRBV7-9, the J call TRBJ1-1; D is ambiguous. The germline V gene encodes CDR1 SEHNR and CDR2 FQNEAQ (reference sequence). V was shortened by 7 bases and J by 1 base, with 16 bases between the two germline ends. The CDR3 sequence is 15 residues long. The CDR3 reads CASIFRGSKNTEAFF. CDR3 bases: TGTGCCAGCATCTTTCGGGGTTCAAAGAACACTGAAGCTTTCTTT. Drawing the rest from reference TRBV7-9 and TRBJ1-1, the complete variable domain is DTGVSQNPRHKITKRGQNVTFRCDPISEHNRLYWYRQTLGQGPEFLTYFQNEAQLEKSRLLSDRFSAERPKGSFSTLEIQRTEQGDSAMYLCASIFRGSKNTEAFFGQGTRLTVV.

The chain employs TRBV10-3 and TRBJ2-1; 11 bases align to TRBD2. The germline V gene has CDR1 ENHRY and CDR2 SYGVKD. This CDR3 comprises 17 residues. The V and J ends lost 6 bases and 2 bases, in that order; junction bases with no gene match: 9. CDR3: CAISSASGGPTYNEQFF. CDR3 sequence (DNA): TGTGCCATCAGCTCGGCTAGCGGGGGGCCTACCTACAATGAGCAGTTCTTC.

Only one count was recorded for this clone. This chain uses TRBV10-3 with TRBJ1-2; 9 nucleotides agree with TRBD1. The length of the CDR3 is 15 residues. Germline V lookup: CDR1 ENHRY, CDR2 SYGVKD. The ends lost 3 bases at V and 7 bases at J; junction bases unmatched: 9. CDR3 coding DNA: TGTGCCATCAGTGAAAACAGGGGGCCTCTGAGTGGCTACACCTTC. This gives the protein CAISENRGPLSGYTF.

The CDR3 region is CASSQEAGTVNYGYTF. The CDR3 DNA follows: TGCGCCAGCAGCCAAGAAGCCGGGACAGTTAACTATGGCTACACCTTC. The rearrangement links TRBV4-1 to TRBJ1-2; 7 nucleotides align to TRBD1. The CDR3 sequence is 16 residues long. Per the germline V gene, CDR1 is MGHRA and CDR2 is YSYEKL. V lost 0 bases, J lost 1 base, and 5 bases stayed unmatched.

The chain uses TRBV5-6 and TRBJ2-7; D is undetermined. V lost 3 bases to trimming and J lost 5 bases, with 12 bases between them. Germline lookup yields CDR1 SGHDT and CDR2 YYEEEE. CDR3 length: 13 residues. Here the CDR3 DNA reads TGTGCCAGCAGCTCTATCCCCACCCACGAGCAGTACTTC. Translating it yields CASSSIPTHEQYF.

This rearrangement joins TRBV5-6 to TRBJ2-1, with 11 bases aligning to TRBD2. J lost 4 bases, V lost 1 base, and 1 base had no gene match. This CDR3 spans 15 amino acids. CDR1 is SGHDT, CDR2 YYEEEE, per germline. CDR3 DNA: TGTGCCAGCAGCTTGCTAGCGGGGGGTTACAATGAGCAGTTCTTC. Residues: CASSLLAGGYNEQFF.

CDR3 loop: CASSYSNFMNTEAFF. DNA of the CDR3: TGTGCCAGCAGTTACTCGAATTTCATGAACACTGAAGCTTTCTTT. The chain is built from TRBV6-5 and TRBJ1-1; D remains unclear. CDR3 length: 15 residues. V lost 0 bases and J 0 bases, leaving 8 bases between the germline ends. Per the germline V gene, CDR1 is MNHEY and CDR2 is SVGAGI.

CDR3 DNA sequence: TGTGCCAGCAGCTTAGTTTCGGGAACTGAAGCTTTCTTT. This gives the protein CASSLVSGTEAFF. The rearrangement links TRBV7-9 to TRBJ1-1; D is uncertain. The ends were cut back, 1 base at V and 5 bases at J, with 8 bases in the middle. This CDR3 contains 13 residues. CDR1 is SEHNR and CDR2 is FQNEAQ in the germline V gene (reference sequence).

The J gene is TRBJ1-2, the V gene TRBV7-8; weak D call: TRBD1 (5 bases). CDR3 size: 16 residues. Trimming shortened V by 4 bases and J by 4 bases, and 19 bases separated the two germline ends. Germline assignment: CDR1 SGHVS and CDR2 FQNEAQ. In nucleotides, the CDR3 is TGTGCCAGCAGCTGGGGACGGGGGGAAGGAGGCTATGGCTACACCTTC. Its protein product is CASSWGRGEGGYGYTF.

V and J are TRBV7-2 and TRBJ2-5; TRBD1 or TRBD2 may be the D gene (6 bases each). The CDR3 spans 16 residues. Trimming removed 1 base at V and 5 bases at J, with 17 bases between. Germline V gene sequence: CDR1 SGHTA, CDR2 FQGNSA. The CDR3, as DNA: TGTGCCAGCAGCTTAGAGGGGGGCAGGGGTTGGGAGACCCAGTACTTC. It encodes CASSLEGGRGWETQYF.

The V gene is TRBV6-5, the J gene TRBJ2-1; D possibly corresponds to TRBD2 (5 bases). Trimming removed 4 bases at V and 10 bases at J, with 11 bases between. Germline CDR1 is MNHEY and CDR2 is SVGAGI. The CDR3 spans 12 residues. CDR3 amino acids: CASSSDTGEQFF. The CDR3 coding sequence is TGTGCCAGCAGTTCCGACACGGGGGAGCAGTTCTTC.

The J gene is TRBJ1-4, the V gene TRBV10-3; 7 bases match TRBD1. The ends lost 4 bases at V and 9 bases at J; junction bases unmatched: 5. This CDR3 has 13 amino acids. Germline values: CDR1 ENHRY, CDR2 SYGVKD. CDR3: CAISVGQEKKLFF. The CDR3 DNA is TGTGCCATCAGTGTCGGACAGGAGAAAAAACTGTTTTTT.

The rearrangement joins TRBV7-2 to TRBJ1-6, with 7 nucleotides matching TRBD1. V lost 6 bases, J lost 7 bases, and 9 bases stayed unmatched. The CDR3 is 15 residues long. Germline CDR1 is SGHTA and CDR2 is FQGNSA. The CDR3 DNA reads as TGTGCCAGCAGTTGGAGGGGACAGATAAATTCACCCCTCCACTTT. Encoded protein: CASSWRGQINSPLHF.

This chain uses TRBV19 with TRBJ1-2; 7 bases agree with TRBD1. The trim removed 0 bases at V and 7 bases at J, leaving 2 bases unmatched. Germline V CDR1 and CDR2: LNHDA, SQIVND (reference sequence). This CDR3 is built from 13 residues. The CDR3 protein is CASSIEQGTGYTF. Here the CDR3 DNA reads TGTGCCAGTAGTATAGAACAGGGGACTGGCTACACCTTC. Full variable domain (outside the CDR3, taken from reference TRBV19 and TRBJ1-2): DGGITQSPKYLFRKEGQNVTLSCEQNLNHDAMYWYRQDPGQGLRLIYYSQIVNDFQKGDIAEGYSVSREKKESFPLTVTSAQKNPTAFYLCASSIEQGTGYTFGSGTRLTVV.

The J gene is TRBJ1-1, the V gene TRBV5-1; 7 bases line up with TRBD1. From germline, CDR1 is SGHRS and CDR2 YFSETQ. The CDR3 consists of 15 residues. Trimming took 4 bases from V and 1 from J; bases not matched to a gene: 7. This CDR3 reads CASSRLGQSNTEAFF. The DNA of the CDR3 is TGCGCCAGCAGCAGACTGGGACAGTCGAACACTGAAGCTTTCTTT.

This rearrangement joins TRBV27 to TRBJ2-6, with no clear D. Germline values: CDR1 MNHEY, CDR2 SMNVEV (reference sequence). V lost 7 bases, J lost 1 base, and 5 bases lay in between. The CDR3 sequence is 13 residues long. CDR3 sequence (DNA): TGTGCCAGCACCCAGTCTGGGGCCAACGTCCTGACTTTC. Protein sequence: CASTQSGANVLTF.

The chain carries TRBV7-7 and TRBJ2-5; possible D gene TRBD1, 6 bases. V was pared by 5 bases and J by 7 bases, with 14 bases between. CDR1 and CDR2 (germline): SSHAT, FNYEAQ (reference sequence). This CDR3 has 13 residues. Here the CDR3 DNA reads TGTGCCAGCAGCCCGACGCTCAGGGGGACCCAGTACTTC. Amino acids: CASSPTLRGTQYF. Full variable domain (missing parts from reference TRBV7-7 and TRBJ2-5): GAGVSQSPRYKVTKRGQDVTLRCDPISSHATLYWYQQALGQGPEFLTYFNYEAQPDKSGLPSDRFSAERPEGSISTLTIQRTEQRDSAMYRCASSPTLRGTQYFGPGTRLLVL.

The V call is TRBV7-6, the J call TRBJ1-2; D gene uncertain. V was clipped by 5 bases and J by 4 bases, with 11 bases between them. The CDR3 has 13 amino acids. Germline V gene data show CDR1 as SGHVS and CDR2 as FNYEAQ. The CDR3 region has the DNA TGTGCCAGCAGCCCGGGAAAGACCTATGGCTACACCTTC. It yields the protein CASSPGKTYGYTF.

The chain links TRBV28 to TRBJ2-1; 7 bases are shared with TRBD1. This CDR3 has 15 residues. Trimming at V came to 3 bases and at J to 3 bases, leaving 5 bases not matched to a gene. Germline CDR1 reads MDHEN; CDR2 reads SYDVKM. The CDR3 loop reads CASSLSGGGYNEQFF. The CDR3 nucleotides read TGTGCCAGCAGTTTGTCAGGGGGTGGCTACAATGAGCAGTTCTTC.

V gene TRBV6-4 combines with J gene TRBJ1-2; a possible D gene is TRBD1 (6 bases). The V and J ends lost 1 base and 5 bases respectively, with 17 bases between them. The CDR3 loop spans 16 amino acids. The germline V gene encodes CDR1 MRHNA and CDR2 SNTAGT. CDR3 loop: CASSDWLHGQKYGYTF. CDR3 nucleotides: TGTGCCAGCAGTGACTGGTTACACGGACAGAAGTATGGCTACACCTTC.

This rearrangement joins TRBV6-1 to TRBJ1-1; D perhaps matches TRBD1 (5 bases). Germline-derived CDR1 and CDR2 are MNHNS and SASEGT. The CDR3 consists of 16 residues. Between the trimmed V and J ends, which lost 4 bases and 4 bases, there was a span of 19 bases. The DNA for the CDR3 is TGTGCCAGCAGTGTGGTAGCTGGGGGTCCGGGCACTGAAGCTTTCTTT. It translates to CASSVVAGGPGTEAFF.

The CDR3 DNA sequence: TGTGCCTTTTTGACCCAGGGGTGGGAGACCCAGTACTTC. Its translation is CAFLTQGWETQYF. The rearrangement uses TRBV30 and TRBJ2-5, with D possibly matching TRBD1 (6 bases). Germline V gene data show CDR1 as GTSNPN and CDR2 as SVGIG (reference sequence). The V end was cut by 7 bases, the J end by 5 bases, with 17 bases between. CDR3 length: 13 amino acids. Variable domain in full (rest from reference TRBV30 and TRBJ2-5): SQTIHQWPATLVQPVGSPLSLECTVEGTSNPNLYWYRQAAGRGLQLLFYSVGIGQISSEVPQNLSASRPQDRQFILSSKKLLLSDSGFYLCAFLTQGWETQYFGPGTRLLVL.

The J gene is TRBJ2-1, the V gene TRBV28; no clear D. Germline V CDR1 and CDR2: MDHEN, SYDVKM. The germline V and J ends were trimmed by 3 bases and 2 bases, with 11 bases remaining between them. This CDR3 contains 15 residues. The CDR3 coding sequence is TGTGCCAGCAGTTTTATCCACAGCCCCTACAATGAGCAGTTCTTC. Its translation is CASSFIHSPYNEQFF.